The source of this T cell receptor (beta chain) is a study of T-cell reconstitution after alpha-beta-depleted transplantation in children. The CDR3 is 17 amino acids. V lost 5 bases and J 2 bases, leaving 19 bases between the germline ends. Germline assignment: CDR1 SEHNR and CDR2 FQNEAQ (reference sequence). This clonotype occurred a few times. Library preparation (for TCRbeta) was performed with unique molecular identifiers. TCRdb passed the PCR reads through MiXCR, listing each CDR3 protein once. The data hold around 370,000 distinct CDR3 sequences, with about a tenth observed a single time. The J gene is TRBJ2-4, the V gene TRBV7-9; D may be TRBD1 or TRBD2 (7 bases each). Source: PBMCs from the stem cell graft donor, taken from the stem cell graft. This sequence was found in a human donor who donated a stem cell graft to a child with acute lymphoblastic leukemia. The CDR3 DNA follows: TGTGCCAGCAGCCCGAGACAGGGAGGGGCGTCCAAAAACATTCAGTACTTC. It is translated as CASSPRQGGASKNIQYF.